This section outlines one T cell receptor (beta chain) sequence together with its context. No antigen is known for it. Sequenced with the Oncomine TCR Beta short-read assay was DNA taken from cultured CD4+ T cells. TCRdb reanalysed the PCR reads using MiXCR and keeps one entry per CDR3 protein. The sample holds 10,000 to 15,000 distinct CDR3 sequences, roughly 61% seen once. The data stem from a study of vaccination and CD4 T cells after COVID-19. There are 17 residues in the CDR3. V lost 2 bases and J lost 3; bases outside the gene matches: 10. Germline CDR1 ENHRY, CDR2 SYGVKD. The treatment: approximately 11-day PBMC culture with coronavirus spike peptide pools or control peptides (ViraFEST assay).

Input material: CD4+ T cells from blood, cultured in vitro. The V gene is TRBV10-3, the J gene TRBJ2-3; 8 bases align to TRBD1. This clonotype originated in a human donor who had recovered from COVID-19. The CDR3 here is CAISEPKTGANTDTQYF. CDR3 in DNA: TGTGCCATCAGTGAGCCGAAGACAGGGGCCAATACAGATACGCAGTATTTT.